Detailed here is one TCR beta chain. Its antigen is as yet unknown. Using its own MiXCR run on the 5' RACE reads, TCRdb lists one record per CDR3 protein. This sample has 250,000 or so distinct CDR3 sequences; 6.9% occur once, and the top ten carry roughly 0.9%. This specimen comes from a study of T cells after yellow fever vaccination. Whole-study findings and limits: FACS-sorted repertoires could contain abundant clonotypes contaminating from the bulk population. Clones that expanded after primary vaccination mostly reappeared after the booster (just under 98% CD4, about 89% CD8).

Germline V gene data show CDR1 as SGHRS and CDR2 as YFSETQ. J gave up 4 bases and V 6 bases, and 4 bases lay outside the gene matches. The CDR3 is 14 residues long. Sequenced here: CD4+ T cells sorted from PBMCs, sampled 15 days after the yellow fever booster vaccination. The chain carries TRBV5-1 and TRBJ2-3, with TRBD2 identical over 11 bases. The source of this sequence is a man aged 30-40 years who received the YFV17D yellow fever vaccine. The CDR3 is CASTLAGGSDTQYF. The CDR3 bases are TGCGCCAGCACCCTAGCGGGAGGATCAGATACGCAGTATTTT.